The next 23 T cell receptor beta chains were all read from a single sample in a study of blood T cell repertoires in COVID-19. Libraries were prepared by immunoSEQ multiplex PCR; TCRdb keeps only in-frame clonotypes and omits some of them. Of some 72,000 clones listed, around 80% are singletons. Sequencing input: peripheral blood. These receptors were taken from a middle-aged man with COVID-19, enrolled during active disease.

The chain links TRBV19 to TRBJ2-1; TRBD2 is a possible D gene (5 bases). The CDR3 is made up of 16 amino acids. The germline V gene has CDR1 LNHDA and CDR2 SQIVND (reference sequence). The germline V and J ends were trimmed by 5 bases and 5 bases, with 19 bases remaining between them. DNA of the CDR3: TGTGCCAGTAGTCCCGAAGAGGGCGCTATCCACAATGAGCAGTTCTTC. The encoded protein is CASSPEEGAIHNEQFF.

This clone is labeled medium-sized (0.01 to 0.1%). The chain is built from TRBV6-2 or TRBV6-3 and TRBJ2-1, with 10 nucleotides matching TRBD1. The V segment lost 5 bases and the J segment 5 bases; nucleotides outside the gene matches: 6. The CDR3 consists of 15 residues. Germline V gene data show CDR1 as MNHEY and CDR2 as SVGEGT. The CDR3 nucleotides are TGTGCCAGCAGTCCCGGGACAGGGGAACACAATGAGCAGTTCTTC. Residues: CASSPGTGEHNEQFF.

The chain couples TRBV11-1 to TRBJ2-5, with a tentative D call TRBD1 (6 bases). The CDR3 has 14 residues. In germline, CDR1 is SGHAT, CDR2 FQDESV (reference sequence). Trimming stripped 0 bases from V and 2 bases from J, with 7 bases between. The CDR3 DNA reads TGTGCCAGCAGCTTAGCTAGGGGGCAAGAGACCCAGTACTTC. This codes for CASSLARGQETQYF. Together with reference TRBV11-1 and TRBJ2-5, the CDR3 gives the full variable domain: EAEVAQSPRYKITEKSQAVAFWCDPISGHATLYWYRQILGQGPELLVQFQDESVVDDSQLPKDRFSAERLKGVDSTLKIQPAELGDSAMYLCASSLARGQETQYFGPGTRLLVL.

This clone appeared a few times. The rearrangement uses TRBV11-3 and TRBJ2-3; D gene unclear. The CDR3 spans 13 residues. Germline CDR1 reads SGHNT; CDR2 reads YENEEA. V was clipped by 0 bases and J by 3 bases, with 4 bases between them. The CDR3 is CASSLDITDTQYF. The CDR3 DNA follows: TGTGCCAGCAGCTTAGATATAACAGATACGCAGTATTTT.

The chain couples TRBV5-1 to TRBJ2-7; 12 bases line up with TRBD2. CDR1 SGHRS and CDR2 YFSETQ come from the germline V gene. The CDR3 is 15 amino acids. With V trimmed by 3 bases and J by 6 bases, 7 bases remained unmatched. The CDR3 spells CASSSRLAGESEQYF. CDR3 DNA sequence: TGCGCCAGCAGCTCACGACTAGCGGGAGAAAGCGAGCAGTACTTC.

J is TRBJ1-6 and V is TRBV19; D is possibly TRBD1 (5 bases). V was pared by 4 bases and J by 5 bases, with 12 bases between. The CDR3 runs to 15 residues. The germline CDR1 and CDR2 sequences are LNHDA and SQIVND (reference sequence). DNA for the CDR3: TGTGCCAGTAGTAACGGAGGGGCGAATAATTCACCCCTCCACTTT. Its protein product is CASSNGGANNSPLHF. Full variable domain (outside the CDR3, taken from reference TRBV19 and TRBJ1-6): DGGITQSPKYLFRKEGQNVTLSCEQNLNHDAMYWYRQDPGQGLRLIYYSQIVNDFQKGDIAEGYSVSREKKESFPLTVTSAQKNPTAFYLCASSNGGANNSPLHFGNGTRLTVT.

CDR3 region: CASSLSAGLQETQYF. CDR3 sequence (DNA): TGCGCCAGCAGCTTGTCAGCGGGACTCCAAGAGACCCAGTACTTC. The rearrangement links TRBV5-1 to TRBJ2-5; TRBD2 agrees at 7 bases. V lost 1 base, J lost 1 base, and 4 bases stayed unmatched. Germline CDR1 and CDR2: SGHRS and YFSETQ. The CDR3 covers 15 residues. Filled out from reference TRBV5-1 and TRBJ2-5, the complete variable domain reads KAGVTQTPRYLIKTRGQQVTLSCSPISGHRSVSWYQQTPGQGLQFLFEYFSETQRNKGNFPGRFSGRQFSNSRSEMNVSTLELGDSALYLCASSLSAGLQETQYFGPGTRLLVL.

A single count supports this clone. This sequence joins TRBV6-2 or TRBV6-3 and TRBJ2-5, with D unresolved. This CDR3 is 14 amino acids long. In germline, CDR1 is MNHEY, CDR2 SVGEGT. V was shortened by 1 base and J by 3 bases, with 9 bases between the two germline ends. CDR3 region: CASSYYGRKETQYF. CDR3 nucleotide sequence: TGTGCCAGCAGTTACTACGGCAGGAAAGAGACCCAGTACTTC.

V and J are TRBV29-1 and TRBJ1-2; tentatively, D is TRBD1 (6 bases). From germline, CDR1 is SQVTM and CDR2 ANQGSEA. This CDR3 comprises 14 residues. Deletions cut 0 bases from V and 4 bases from J, with 12 bases between. CDR3 sequence reads: CSVEDRRGAYGYTF. The CDR3 DNA reads TGCAGCGTTGAAGATCGACGGGGGGCCTATGGCTACACCTTC.

The chain joins TRBV11-2 to TRBJ2-1; 12 positions match TRBD2. The CDR3 is 15 residues long. Trimming removed 2 bases from V and 6 bases from J; junction bases left unmatched: 2. Per germline, CDR1 SGHAT and CDR2 FQNNGV. The CDR3 here is CASSLSSGRANEQFF. CDR3 nucleotides: TGTGCCAGCAGCTTATCTAGCGGGAGGGCCAATGAGCAGTTCTTC.

In its sample, this clone was seen once. V gene TRBV5-1 combines with J gene TRBJ1-4; 7 nucleotides agree with TRBD1. With 5 bases clipped from V and 0 bases from J, the junction kept 7 bases outside the gene matches. This CDR3 has 16 amino acids. Germline CDR1 reads SGHRS; CDR2 reads YFSETQ. CDR3 DNA sequence: TGCGCCAGCAGTTGGACAGGATTTGCAACTAATGAAAAACTGTTTTTT. Protein: CASSWTGFATNEKLFF.

The rearrangement uses TRBV11-2 and TRBJ2-1; TRBD2 aligns across 11 bases. V lost 5 bases and J lost 10; bases outside the gene matches: 19. This CDR3 contains 18 residues. The V gene's germline CDR1 is SGHAT and CDR2 FQNNGV. The CDR3 DNA is TGTGCCAGCAGCACTTCTCAAATTAATAGCGGGAGGGCCGAGGAGCAGTTCTTC. The encoded protein is CASSTSQINSGRAEEQFF.

The rearrangement uses TRBV28 and TRBJ2-5; 7 nucleotides match TRBD1. The V gene end was trimmed by 5 bases and the J gene end by 4 bases; junction bases not matched to a gene: 10. The CDR3 spans 15 residues. Germline CDR1 is MDHEN and CDR2 is SYDVKM. The DNA of the CDR3 is TGTGCCAGCAGTCCCGGAGACAGGGATTTAGAGACCCAGTACTTC. Residues: CASSPGDRDLETQYF.

V usage is TRBV5-1 and J usage is TRBJ2-5; a weak D match, TRBD1 (6 bases). The CDR3 totals 14 residues. Trimming left V 3 bases short and J 2 bases short, with 11 bases between. CDR1 SGHRS and CDR2 YFSETQ come from the germline V gene. CDR3 in amino acids: CASSSGDLQETQYF. The CDR3 DNA sequence: TGCGCCAGCAGCTCAGGGGACCTACAAGAGACCCAGTACTTC.

V gene TRBV14 combines with J gene TRBJ2-3; TRBD2 matches at 7 bases. Germline loops: CDR1 SGHDN, CDR2 FVKESK. V trimming: 5 bases; J trimming: 8 bases; junction bases outside the gene matches: 1. The CDR3 loop spans 11 amino acids. CDR3 coding DNA: TGTGCCAGCAGCGGCGGGAGTACGCAGTATTTT. It yields the protein CASSGGSTQYF.

At least ten counts were recorded for this clone. The chain couples TRBV4-1 to TRBJ2-3; 8 bases align to TRBD2. Germline V gene lookup returns CDR1 MGHRA and CDR2 YSYEKL. The CDR3 consists of 17 residues. Trimming took 3 bases from V and 1 from J; bases not matched to a gene: 9. For the CDR3, the DNA is TGCGCCAGCAGCCATCCTAGGGCTAGCGGGCGCACAGATACGCAGTATTTT. Translated, it gives CASSHPRASGRTDTQYF.

As regards this clone: The germline gene is not matched at one end of the junction; a read error may be the cause. The gene calls are TRBV6-6 and TRBJ2-5; D unresolved. This CDR3 contains 13 residues. Germline V gives CDR1 MNHNY, CDR2 SVGAGI (reference sequence). The CDR3 nucleotides read TGTGCCAGCAGCAATAGCCCCGGAGAGGCCCAGTACTTC. Its translation is CASSNSPGEAQYF.

CDR3 in DNA: TGTGCCAGTACCAACCCTCGAGGGACAGGGGATAACTATGGCTACACCTTC. It encodes CASTNPRGTGDNYGYTF. The V gene is TRBV19, the J gene TRBJ1-2, with 10 bases fitting TRBD1. Trimming cost V 7 bases and J 1 base; bases outside gene matches: 12. Germline CDR1 reads LNHDA; CDR2 reads SQIVND (reference sequence). There are 17 residues in the CDR3.

The chain couples TRBV28 to TRBJ2-5; TRBD1 agrees at 9 bases. CDR3 length: 13 amino acids. The V and J ends lost 8 bases and 5 bases, in that order; junction bases with no gene match: 6. CDR1 MDHEN and CDR2 SYDVKM come from the germline V gene. The CDR3 nucleotides are TGTGCCAGCGGGGACAGGGCGAGGGAGACCCAGTACTTC. This encodes CASGDRARETQYF.

The table lists this clone with a count of one. The chain links TRBV7-2 to TRBJ2-7; D may be TRBD2 (6 bases). Trimming cost V 1 base and J 7 bases, with 11 bases left between them. Germline V gives CDR1 SGHTA, CDR2 FQGNSA. This CDR3 comprises 13 residues. DNA of the CDR3: TGTGCCAGCAGCTTAGAGAGGGCGGGGGAGCAGTACTTC. This codes for CASSLERAGEQYF.

CDR3 bases: TGCGCCAGCAGTATCCTAGCGGGGTACTCCTACGAGCAGTACTTC. It translates to CASSILAGYSYEQYF. The V call is TRBV23-1, the J call TRBJ2-7; 9 bases are shared with TRBD2. TRBV23-1 carries the ORF label, with uncertain function. The CDR3 is 15 amino acids. J gave up 0 bases and V 5 bases, and 5 bases lay outside the gene matches.

The chain couples TRBV7-2 to TRBJ1-4, with 7 bases fitting TRBD1. The V and J ends lost 1 base and 2 bases, in that order; junction bases with no gene match: 4. Germline-derived CDR1 and CDR2 are SGHTA and FQGNSA. The CDR3 contains 16 residues. For the CDR3, the DNA is TGTGCCAGCAGCTTAGTTCCGGGACAGACTAATGAAAAACTGTTTTTT. It specifies CASSLVPGQTNEKLFF.

V and J are TRBV2 and TRBJ2-1, with 12 positions matching TRBD2. The CDR3 length is 16 residues. The J segment lost 4 bases and the V segment lost 6 bases, leaving 7 bases of the junction unmatched. CDR1 is SNHLY, CDR2 FYNNEI, per germline. This CDR3 reads CASRDGLAGWYNEQFF. CDR3 nucleotides: TGTGCCAGCAGGGACGGACTAGCGGGATGGTACAATGAGCAGTTCTTC. Together with reference TRBV2 and TRBJ2-1, the CDR3 gives the full variable domain: EPEVTQTPSHQVTQMGQEVILRCVPISNHLYFYWYRQILGQKVEFLVSFYNNEISEKSEIFDDQFSVERPDGSNFTLKIRSTKLEDSAMYFCASRDGLAGWYNEQFFGPGTRLTVL.